This record covers a single T cell receptor (beta chain). The antigen is not known. Method: immunoSEQ multiplex PCR; TCRdb's copy keeps in-frame clones and lacks some. This table has 200,000 to 300,000 clones, approximately 87% appearing once. This sample stems from a study of cytomegalovirus exposure and HLA in healthy donors. General study points: The study labeled about 160 TCR beta chains cytomegalovirus-associated.

CDR1 SGDLS and CDR2 YYNGEE come from the germline V gene. The CDR3 extends over 13 amino acids. The V gene end was trimmed by 2 bases and the J gene end by 4 bases; junction bases not matched to a gene: 1. This clonotype originated in a young man in good health and CMV-seronegative. The rearrangement joins TRBV9 to TRBJ2-7; 9 bases fit TRBD2. The sequencing sample was made of PBMCs. The CDR3, as DNA: TGTGCCAGCAGCGTCACTAGCGGGTACGAGCAGTACTTC. It is translated as CASSVTSGYEQYF.